This T cell receptor beta chain derives from a study of cytomegalovirus exposure and HLA in healthy donors. The CDR3 consists of 14 residues. The junction had 10 bases not matched to a gene; V was cut back by 1 base and J by 10 bases. The germline gives CDR1 SQVTM, CDR2 ANQGSEA. Study-level points and caveats: The likely origin of a cluster of highly shared sequence variants was a sequencing artifact. Most TCR sequences were rare, but some public TCRs occurred in many donors. DRB1 had the most TCR associations and HLA-C the fewest, a later analysis found, with rates varying by HLA locus.

Worth noting for this clone: Its antigen is currently unknown.

This PCR relied on a set of 60 Vbeta primers and 13 Jbeta primers. Sequencing was performed with immunoSEQ multiplex PCR; in TCRdb, only in-frame clones are kept and a portion is missing. The sample features 100,000 to 150,000 clones, with 1% in its top ten. Material for sequencing was PBMCs. This TCR came from a man between 18 and 35 years old in good health and CMV-seronegative. This chain links TRBV29-1 with TRBJ2-1; 7 nucleotides match TRBD2. The CDR3 sequence is CSVEGGRRAGEQFF. The CDR3 DNA reads TGCAGCGTTGAAGGCGGGAGAAGGGCTGGCGAGCAGTTCTTC.